The rows below give T cell receptor beta chains drawn from one sample of a study of T cells in localized non-small cell lung cancer. Measured with immunoSEQ multiplex PCR; TCRdb has only the in-frame clones, and not every one. The sample has about 41,000 clones, approximately 80% seen once; the top ten hold 7% to 8.5%. This material consisted of PBMCs, taken before any cancer treatment. These TCRs come from a man between 35 and 75 years old with stage II lung adenocarcinoma. CDR3s include the opening cysteine and the closing phenylalanine or tryptophan. D genes are given only for firm matches. Some rows have no size entry. The others give once, few or many, or a class for an expanded clone.

j_gene,abundance,v_gene,d_gene,CDR3aa,CDR3nt
TRBJ2-3,-,TRBV6-1,-,CASSEGVYHSTDTQYF,TGTGCCAGCAGTGAAGGAGTCTACCACAGCACAGATACGCAGTATTTT
TRBJ1-1,-,TRBV4-2,-,CASSPNGSTEAFF,TGTGCCAGCAGCCCGAACGGGAGCACTGAAGCTTTCTTT
TRBJ1-3,-,TRBV18,TRBD1,CASRQGYSGNTIYF,TGTGCCAGCCGACAGGGCTACTCTGGAAACACCATATATTTT
TRBJ2-5,-,TRBV11-2,TRBD1,CASSLEGFGTGNQETQYF,TGTGCCAGCAGCTTAGAAGGTTTCGGGACAGGGAACCAAGAGACCCAGTACTTC
TRBJ1-4,-,TRBV5-4,-,CASSLGGTNEKLFF,TGTGCCAGCAGCTTGGGTGGTACTAATGAAAAACTGTTTTTT
TRBJ2-1,-,TRBV12-2,-,CASRLERGPPGNNEQFF,TGTGCAAGTCGCTTAGAACGGGGGCCCCCCGGAAACAATGAGCAGTTCTTC
TRBJ2-1,once,TRBV29-1,TRBD1,CSVAGTGGNEQFF,TGCAGCGTTGCGGGAACAGGGGGCAATGAGCAGTTCTTC
TRBJ2-1,-,TRBV28,-,CASSLGGGSYNEQFF,TGTGCCAGCAGTTTAGGGGGAGGCTCCTACAATGAGCAGTTCTTC
TRBJ2-3,few,TRBV27,-,CASSSAGSGSTDTQYF,TGTGCCAGCAGTTCTGCAGGGAGCGGCAGCACAGATACGCAGTATTTT
TRBJ1-5,few,TRBV5-1,-,CASSLEIGQPQHF,TGCGCCAGCAGCTTGGAAATCGGTCAGCCCCAGCATTTT
TRBJ2-1,-,TRBV12-5,-,CASGPGGNEQFF,TGTGCTAGTGGGCCCGGGGGCAATGAGCAGTTCTTC
TRBJ1-1,few,TRBV30,-,CASGARNTEAFF,TGTGCTTCCGGGGCAAGGAACACTGAAGCTTTCTTT
TRBJ1-3,once,TRBV7-3,-,CASSLGGGDTIYF,TGTGCCAGCAGCTTAGGTGGGGGAGACACCATATATTTT
TRBJ2-2,-,TRBV6-5,-,CASGTGGDTGELFF,TGTGCCTCCGGCACTGGCGGGGACACCGGGGAGCTGTTTTTT
TRBJ2-5,-,TRBV7-7,TRBD1,CASSPQTGPQETQYF,TGTGCTAGCAGCCCCCAGACAGGGCCCCAAGAGACCCAGTACTTC
TRBJ1-1,-,TRBV19,TRBD1,CASTRGGQGLNTEAFF,TGTGCCAGCACACGTGGGGGACAGGGGTTGAACACTGAAGCTTTCTTT
TRBJ1-4,-,TRBV27,TRBD1,CASSPGTGGKKLFF,TGTGCCAGCAGCCCCGGGACAGGGGGGAAAAAACTGTTTTTT
TRBJ2-7,-,TRBV5-1,-,CASSLAPGVPFEQYF,TGCGCCAGCAGCTTGGCCCCAGGGGTCCCGTTCGAGCAGTACTTC
TRBJ2-1,once,TRBV5-1,TRBD2,CASSFHPRTSGPSSYNEQFF,TGCGCCAGCAGCTTTCACCCCAGGACTAGCGGTCCTAGCTCCTACAATGAGCAGTTCTTC
TRBJ1-6,-,TRBV5-4,-,CASSLDPESSYNSPLHF,TGTGCCAGCAGCTTGGATCCAGAAAGCTCCTATAATTCACCCCTCCACTTT
TRBJ2-3,-,TRBV19,-,CASSIGARDTDTQYF,TGTGCCAGTAGTATCGGGGCCAGGGACACAGATACGCAGTATTTT
TRBJ1-1,-,TRBV30,-,CAWSVQENTEAFF,TGTGCCTGGAGTGTACAAGAGAACACTGAAGCTTTCTTT
TRBJ2-6,-,TRBV19,-,CASNSGYGANVLTF,TGTGCCAGTAACAGTGGATACGGGGCCAACGTCCTGACTTTC
TRBJ1-5,few,TRBV19,-,CASSPRHSNQPQHF,TGTGCCAGTAGTCCTCGACATTCCAATCAGCCCCAGCATTTT
TRBJ2-7,-,TRBV5-4,TRBD1,CASSTLRDSYYEQYF,TGTGCCAGCAGTACGCTCCGGGACAGCTACTACGAGCAGTACTTC
TRBJ1-1,-,TRBV4-1,-,CASSQDRTVRAWNTEAFF,TGCGCCAGCAGCCAAGATAGGACGGTAAGGGCTTGGAACACTGAAGCTTTCTTT
TRBJ2-1,-,TRBV6-1,-,CASYSGGSYNEQFF,TGTGCCAGCTACTCGGGTGGATCCTACAATGAGCAGTTCTTC
TRBJ1-4,-,TRBV29-1,TRBD1,CSAGPGQYEKLFF,TGCAGCGCTGGACCGGGACAGTATGAAAAACTGTTTTTT
TRBJ1-1,few,TRBV30,-,CAWSVGGMNTEAFF,TGTGCCTGGAGTGTAGGGGGGATGAACACTGAAGCTTTCTTT
TRBJ1-6,-,TRBV30,-,CAWSAGPGAPPPLHF,TGTGCCTGGAGTGCTGGGCCGGGGGCGCCCCCACCCCTCCACTTT
TRBJ1-3,-,TRBV5-1,-,CASSLDESGNTIYF,TGCGCCAGCAGCTTGGATGAGTCTGGAAACACCATATATTTT
TRBJ1-1,-,TRBV5-1,-,CASSFSSSSNTEAFF,TGCGCCAGCAGCTTCAGCTCCAGCTCGAACACTGAAGCTTTCTTT
TRBJ2-7,-,TRBV6-6,TRBD2,CASASGRAYDEQYF,TGTGCCAGCGCCAGCGGGAGGGCCTACGACGAGCAGTACTTC
TRBJ2-7,-,TRBV7-6,TRBD1,CASSLDRGYEQYF,TGTGCCAGCAGCTTAGACAGGGGGTACGAGCAGTACTTC
TRBJ2-3,-,TRBV11-2,-,CASSLIPGSGLTDTQYF,TGTGCCAGCAGCTTAATCCCAGGGAGTGGCCTCACAGATACGCAGTATTTT
TRBJ2-6,-,TRBV4-3,-,CASSQDPRAGANVLTF,TGCGCCAGCAGCCAAGATCCCAGGGCTGGGGCCAACGTCCTGACTTTC
TRBJ2-5,-,TRBV28,TRBD2,CASSLMGLASQETQYF,TGTGCCAGCAGTTTGATGGGACTAGCGAGCCAAGAGACCCAGTACTTC
TRBJ2-5,-,TRBV7-2,TRBD1,CASSPGVPGQGAGETQYF,TGTGCCAGCAGCCCTGGAGTACCGGGACAGGGGGCGGGGGAGACCCAGTACTTC
TRBJ2-7,-,TRBV6-5,-,CASRISGSDSYEQYF,TGTGCCAGTAGGATCTCGGGTAGCGACTCCTACGAGCAGTACTTC
TRBJ2-1,-,TRBV11-1,TRBD2,CASSLAGDPYNEQFF,TGTGCCAGCAGCTTGGCGGGAGACCCCTACAATGAGCAGTTCTTC
TRBJ2-7,-,TRBV10-3,-,CAIRTQGEQYF,TGTGCCATCAGGACCCAGGGGGAGCAGTACTTC
TRBJ2-2,-,TRBV9,TRBD2,CASRSSGRGNGELFF,TGTGCCAGCAGGTCAAGCGGGAGGGGGAACGGGGAGCTGTTTTTT
TRBJ1-2,-,TRBV7-9,TRBD1,CASSPTGGKYGYTF,TGTGCCAGCAGCCCAACAGGGGGCAAGTATGGCTACACCTTC
TRBJ2-7,-,TRBV25-1,-,CASSDRVSSSYEQYF,TGTGCCAGCAGTGATCGGGTTAGCAGCTCCTACGAGCAGTACTTC
TRBJ2-3,-,TRBV6-1,TRBD2,CASSVTSGHTDTQYF,TGTGCCAGCAGTGTCACTAGCGGGCACACAGATACGCAGTATTTT
TRBJ1-1,-,TRBV6-5,TRBD1,CASSQGATNTEAFF,TGTGCCAGCAGTCAGGGGGCCACGAACACTGAAGCTTTCTTT
TRBJ2-7,-,TRBV5-4,-,CASSLKGPPTWAIYEQYF,TGTGCCAGCAGCTTGAAAGGCCCCCCTACCTGGGCAATTTACGAGCAGTACTTC
TRBJ2-7,-,TRBV15,-,CATSTSGAYEQYF,TGTGCCACCAGCACCTCGGGGGCCTACGAGCAGTACTTC
TRBJ2-5,-,TRBV7-9,-,CASSPTLARETQYF,TGTGCCAGCAGTCCGACCCTGGCAAGGGAGACCCAGTACTTC
TRBJ1-5,-,TRBV2,TRBD1,CASSRTGGSNQPQHF,TGTGCCAGCAGCCGGACAGGGGGGAGCAATCAGCCCCAGCATTTT